This TCR beta chain appears in the sequencing data of a study of cytomegalovirus exposure and HLA in healthy donors. About the study: Inside one of the first data releases sat around 77 million unique TCRs taken from HLA-typed donors.

The donors, nominally healthy at sampling, likely had unrecorded immune exposures. The sample holds one count of this clone. It was with 60 Vbeta and 13 Jbeta primers that the PCR ran. The repertoire was sequenced with immunoSEQ multiplex PCR; TCRdb's copy has only in-frame clones and lacks some. This repertoire shows more than 90,000 clones, under 80% found once; its top ten account for roughly 7.7%. CDR3 size: 14 residues. Looked up from germline, CDR1 is SGHAT and CDR2 is FQNNGV. With 2 bases removed from V and 6 bases from J, the gap between germline ends came to 13 bases. The chain employs TRBV11-2 and TRBJ1-1, with D possibly TRBD1 on 5 matching bases. This TCR was sampled from a human donor in good health. Sequencing input: PBMCs. This CDR3 reads CASSLYGSGSEAFF. In DNA form, the CDR3 reads TGTGCCAGCAGCTTATACGGATCAGGGTCTGAAGCTTTCTTT. Based on the CDR3 plus reference TRBV11-2 and TRBJ1-1, the full variable domain is EAGVAQSPRYKIIEKRQSVAFWCNPISGHATLYWYQQILGQGPKLLIQFQNNGVVDDSQLPKDRFSAERLKGVDSTLKIQPAKLEDSAVYLCASSLYGSGSEAFFGQGTRLTVV.